The rows below give T cell receptor beta chains drawn from one sample of a study of brain T cells in children with intractable seizures. This table comes from immunoSEQ multiplex PCR, and its TCRdb copy is limited to in-frame clones, with some not included. The top ten clones hold roughly 6.3% of a sample with tens of thousands of clones, around 90% of them seen once. The sequenced sample was peripheral blood, obtained at surgery. The receptors derive from a girl aged 2 to 9 with tuberous sclerosis and intractable seizures. CDR3s include the opening cysteine and the closing phenylalanine or tryptophan. D genes are given only for firm matches. Clone size, where shown, is once, few, many, or a class for clones that have expanded.

d_gene	v_gene	len	j_gene	abundance	CDR3aa	CDR3nt
-	TRBV21-1	15	TRBJ1-1	-	CASNPDLTVDTEAFF	TGTGCCAGCAACCCGGACCTAACCGTGGACACTGAAGCTTTCTTT
-	TRBV5-1	16	TRBJ1-3	-	CASSLGSLSSGNTIYF	TGCGCCAGCAGCTTGGGATCTCTGTCGTCTGGAAACACCATATATTTT
-	TRBV18	17	TRBJ2-1	-	CASSPPNPYRTYNEQFF	TGTGCCAGCTCACCACCTAATCCCTATAGAACCTACAATGAGCAGTTCTTC
TRBD1	TRBV30	14	TRBJ1-6	few	CAWSRDSNNSPLHF	TGTGCCTGGAGCCGGGACAGCAATAATTCACCCCTCCACTTT
-	TRBV3-1/TRBV3-2	14	TRBJ1-2	-	CASSQAGGDYGYTF	TGTGCCAGCAGCCAGGCGGGGGGGGACTATGGCTACACCTTC
-	TRBV18	15	TRBJ1-1	-	CASSPPRQTNTEAFF	TGTGCCAGCTCACCACCTCGGCAGACGAACACTGAAGCTTTCTTT
TRBD2	TRBV6-5	16	TRBJ2-3	-	CASSYQPSGGEDTQYF	TGTGCCAGCAGTTATCAACCGAGCGGGGGGGAAGATACGCAGTATTTT
-	TRBV6-1	14	TRBJ2-7	-	CASSGASDGYEQYF	TGTGCCAGCAGTGGAGCGTCGGACGGCTACGAGCAGTACTTC
TRBD1	TRBV6-6	14	TRBJ1-1	-	CASSNGQERYRTFF	TGTGCCAGCAGTAACGGACAGGAAAGGTATCGAACTTTCTTT
TRBD1	TRBV2	15	TRBJ1-1	-	CASSERDRGGTEAFF	TGTGCCAGCAGTGAGCGGGACAGGGGTGGGACTGAAGCTTTCTTT
-	TRBV3-1/TRBV3-2	13	TRBJ1-1	-	CASSLDMNTEAFF	TGTGCCAGCAGCCTTGACATGAACACTGAAGCTTTCTTT
-	TRBV3-1/TRBV3-2	15	TRBJ2-3	once	CASSLGGPSTDTQYF	TGTGCCAGCAGCCTTGGGGGCCCAAGCACAGATACGCAGTATTTT
-	TRBV7-8	17	TRBJ2-5	-	CASSLSAIPGGRKTQYF	TGTGCCAGCAGCTTAAGCGCTATCCCCGGGGGGCGGAAGACCCAGTACTTC
TRBD2	TRBV6-5	14	TRBJ2-3	-	CASRTSGVSDTQYF	TGTGCCAGCAGGACTAGCGGGGTTTCTGATACGCAGTATTTT
-	TRBV6-5	13	TRBJ2-2	-	CASGLSNTGELFF	TGTGCCAGCGGGCTATCAAACACCGGGGAGCTGTTTTTT
-	TRBV6-5	13	TRBJ1-2	-	CASSYLEQDGYTF	TGTGCCAGCAGTTACCTGGAGCAAGATGGCTACACCTTC
-	TRBV15	12	TRBJ1-1	-	CATSRRGTEAFF	TGTGCCACCAGCCGGCGGGGAACCGAAGCTTTCTTT
-	TRBV29-1	13	TRBJ2-3	-	CSVETGRADTQYF	TGCAGCGTTGAGACAGGGAGGGCAGATACGCAGTATTTT
-	TRBV6-5	14	TRBJ2-2	-	CASKEGGWTGELFF	TGTGCCAGCAAAGAGGGAGGTTGGACCGGGGAGCTGTTTTTT
-	TRBV19	14	TRBJ2-4	-	CASSEDRPTNIQYF	TGTGCCAGTAGTGAGGATCGACCAACAAACATTCAGTACTTC
-	TRBV6-5	14	TRBJ1-4	-	CASSEGRGDEKLFF	TGTGCCAGCAGCGAGGGACGGGGGGATGAAAAACTGTTTTTT
-	TRBV4-1	16	TRBJ1-2	-	CASSQEGATDNYGYTF	TGCGCCAGCAGCCAAGAGGGGGCGACAGATAACTATGGCTACACCTTC
-	TRBV12-3/TRBV12-4	13	TRBJ2-1	few	CASTKDTYNEQFF	TGTGCCAGCACCAAGGACACTTACAATGAGCAGTTCTTC
TRBD1	TRBV2	14	TRBJ1-2	-	CASKGFDRENGYTF	TGTGCCAGCAAAGGGTTCGACAGGGAAAATGGCTACACCTTC
-	TRBV5-1	13	TRBJ1-1	-	CASSDTTNTEAFF	TGCGCCAGCAGCGACACAACGAACACTGAAGCTTTCTTT
-	TRBV21-1	14	TRBJ2-2	-	CASSKEGGTGELFF	TGTGCCAGCAGCAAAGAGGGAGGCACCGGGGAGCTGTTTTTT
TRBD1	TRBV19	12	TRBJ1-2	-	CASSIRGLGYTF	TGTGCCAGTAGTATAAGGGGGCTGGGCTACACCTTC
-	TRBV27	12	TRBJ2-2	-	CASSLFPGELFF	TGTGCCAGCAGTTTATTTCCCGGGGAGCTGTTTTTT
TRBD2	TRBV7-2	16	TRBJ2-3	-	CASSLEGGTSGGPQYF	TGTGCCAGCAGCTTAGAGGGCGGGACTAGCGGGGGGCCGCAGTATTTT
TRBD1	TRBV5-8	16	TRBJ1-5	-	CASSLGQGHSNQPQHF	TGTGCCAGCAGTTTGGGACAGGGACACAGCAATCAGCCCCAGCATTTT
TRBD2	TRBV24-1	17	TRBJ2-5	once	CATSDPRSSGGQETQYF	TGTGCCACCAGTGATCCCAGGTCGAGCGGGGGCCAAGAGACCCAGTACTTC
TRBD2	TRBV2	14	TRBJ2-5	-	CASRAGTSLETQYF	TGTGCCAGCAGGGCAGGGACTAGCTTGGAGACCCAGTACTTC
TRBD2	TRBV7-2	18	TRBJ2-3	-	CASSLSGTSGGAGDTQYF	TGTGCCAGCAGCTTATCCGGGACTAGCGGGGGGGCCGGAGATACGCAGTATTTT
TRBD1	TRBV9	13	TRBJ1-2	-	CASSVAAGGGYTF	TGTGCCAGCAGCGTAGCTGCAGGGGGCGGCTACACCTTC
-	TRBV3-1/TRBV3-2	16	TRBJ1-3	-	CASSQVPSFSGNTIYF	TGTGCCAGCAGCCAAGTTCCAAGCTTCTCTGGAAACACCATATATTTT
TRBD1	TRBV9	15	TRBJ1-4	-	CASSARTGGVEKLFF	TGTGCCAGCAGCGCGAGGACAGGGGGCGTAGAAAAACTGTTTTTT
-	TRBV24-1	17	TRBJ2-3	-	CATSDSQGITSTDTQYF	TGTGCCACCAGTGATTCACAGGGAATTACTAGCACAGATACGCAGTATTTT
TRBD1	TRBV18	16	TRBJ1-1	-	CASSPRRGQGASEAFF	TGTGCCAGCTCACCAAGGAGGGGACAGGGGGCATCGGAAGCTTTCTTT
-	TRBV27	13	TRBJ2-3	-	CASSFGGTDTQYF	TGTGCCAGCAGTTTCGGGGGTACAGATACGCAGTATTTT
-	TRBV6-5	13	TRBJ1-1	-	CASSYVSGTEAFF	TGTGCCAGCAGTTACGTGTCGGGCACTGAAGCTTTCTTT
-	TRBV24-1	14	TRBJ1-2	-	CATSDLDRYYGYTF	TGTGCCACCAGTGACCTTGACAGATACTATGGCTACACCTTC
-	TRBV9	16	TRBJ2-1	-	CASSVSPSRPINEQFF	TGTGCCAGCAGCGTATCCCCAAGTCGCCCCATCAATGAGCAGTTCTTC
TRBD1	TRBV7-3	15	TRBJ1-1	-	CASSLGGTANTEAFF	TGTGCCAGCAGCCTGGGGGGGACAGCGAACACTGAAGCTTTCTTT
-	TRBV3-1/TRBV3-2	12	TRBJ1-6	-	CASSQAEAPLHF	TGTGCCAGCAGCCAAGCGGAGGCACCCCTCCACTTT
-	TRBV28	14	TRBJ1-1	-	CASSLSGGHTEAFF	TGTGCCAGCAGTTTATCCGGGGGGCACACTGAAGCTTTCTTT
-	TRBV18	14	TRBJ1-3	-	CASSYGTAGNTIYF	TGTGCCAGCTCATACGGGACGGCTGGAAACACCATATATTTT
-	TRBV7-9	14	TRBJ1-3	-	CASSLGVTGNTIYF	TGTGCCAGCAGCTTAGGGGTGACCGGAAACACCATATATTTT